A single sample is the source of the 12 T cell receptor beta chains below, sequenced in a study of blood T cell repertoires in COVID-19. Libraries were prepared by immunoSEQ multiplex PCR; TCRdb keeps only in-frame clonotypes and omits some of them. The table lists roughly 230,000 clones, approximately 84% of them singletons. Source material: PBMCs or T cells enriched from blood (not recorded which). Source of these receptors: a woman between 45 and 65 years old who had been exposed to COVID-19.

The chain combines TRBV2 with TRBJ2-5; tentatively, D is TRBD1 (5 bases). CDR3 length: 15 amino acids. Trimming pared 1 base from V and 0 bases from J, leaving 9 bases between. The germline CDR1 and CDR2 sequences are SNHLY and FYNNEI. DNA of the CDR3: TGTGCCAGCAGTGAAGGGACACAATACCAAGAGACCCAGTACTTC. It translates to CASSEGTQYQETQYF. Based on the CDR3 plus reference TRBV2 and TRBJ2-5, the full variable domain is EPEVTQTPSHQVTQMGQEVILRCVPISNHLYFYWYRQILGQKVEFLVSFYNNEISEKSEIFDDQFSVERPDGSNFTLKIRSTKLEDSAMYFCASSEGTQYQETQYFGPGTRLLVL.

The chain combines TRBV18 with TRBJ2-5; 12 bases match TRBD2. The J segment lost 2 bases and the V segment lost 3 bases, leaving 4 bases of the junction unmatched. The CDR3 totals 16 residues. Germline CDR1 is KGHSH and CDR2 is LQKENI. CDR3 bases: TGTGCCAGCTCACCCCTTGGGACTAGCGGGCAAGAGACCCAGTACTTC. Amino acids: CASSPLGTSGQETQYF.

This clone was counted once. V is TRBV5-1 and J is TRBJ1-3, with 8 bases aligning to TRBD1. V was pared by 4 bases and J by 7 bases, with 13 bases of the junction left unmatched. CDR1 is SGHRS, CDR2 YFSETQ, per germline. The CDR3 has 16 residues. CDR3 DNA sequence: TGCGCCAGCAGCCCGGATCTCGGACAGGGAGGGAACACCATATATTTT. It encodes CASSPDLGQGGNTIYF.

This rearrangement joins TRBV11-2 to TRBJ1-1; 8 nucleotides align to TRBD1. The junction had 3 bases not matched to a gene; V was cut back by 3 bases and J by 0 bases. Germline V gene data show CDR1 as SGHAT and CDR2 as FQNNGV. This CDR3 is built from 15 residues. The CDR3 loop is CASSFLGQVNTEAFF. The CDR3 nucleotides are TGTGCCAGCAGCTTCTTGGGACAGGTGAACACTGAAGCTTTCTTT. The full variable domain, with the rest looked up from reference TRBV11-2 and TRBJ1-1, is EAGVAQSPRYKIIEKRQSVAFWCNPISGHATLYWYQQILGQGPKLLIQFQNNGVVDDSQLPKDRFSAERLKGVDSTLKIQPAKLEDSAVYLCASSFLGQVNTEAFFGQGTRLTVV.

The chain employs TRBV4-1 and TRBJ2-1; 14 bases map to TRBD2. CDR3 length equals 19 residues. Germline-derived CDR1 and CDR2 are MGHRA and YSYEKL. The V segment lost 0 bases and the J segment 2 bases; nucleotides outside the gene matches: 6. The CDR3 reads CASSQDLTSGGAPYNEQFF. The CDR3 nucleotides are TGCGCCAGCAGCCAAGATTTGACTAGCGGGGGGGCCCCCTACAATGAGCAGTTCTTC.

V usage is TRBV4-1 and J usage is TRBJ1-2, with 8 bases that match TRBD1. The trim removed 4 bases at V and 4 bases at J, leaving 8 bases unmatched. CDR3 length: 15 amino acids. Germline V gene data show CDR1 as MGHRA and CDR2 as YSYEKL. The CDR3 DNA sequence: TGCGCCAGCAGCCCCACCCGGACAGGGCTCTATGGCTACACCTTC. It yields the protein CASSPTRTGLYGYTF.

The rearrangement joins TRBV9 to TRBJ2-5; TRBD2 matches 10 bases. This CDR3 is built from 16 residues. J lost 5 bases, V lost 2 bases, and 9 bases had no gene match. CDR1 and CDR2 (germline): SGDLS, YYNGEE. This CDR3 reads CASSVSGGASVETQYF. Written as DNA, the CDR3 is TGTGCCAGCAGCGTCAGCGGGGGGGCTTCGGTCGAGACCCAGTACTTC.

This clone appeared once. V and J are TRBV30 and TRBJ1-1; D is uncertain. The CDR3 has 13 amino acids. V was clipped by 0 bases and J by 4 bases, with 9 bases between them. Germline V gene lookup returns CDR1 GTSNPN and CDR2 SVGIG (reference sequence). The CDR3, as DNA: TGTGCCTGGAGTGTCTTAGAGGGCACTGAAGCTTTCTTT. This codes for CAWSVLEGTEAFF.

The V and J genes are TRBV6-5 and TRBJ1-1, with a tentative D call TRBD1 (5 bases). CDR1 MNHEY and CDR2 SVGAGI come from the germline V gene. Deletions cut 7 bases from V and 11 bases from J, with 20 bases between. The CDR3 consists of 13 residues. The DNA of the CDR3 is TGTGCCAGCACCTCCGCAGGAGGGACGGGGGCTTTCTTT. Protein product: CASTSAGGTGAFF.

V and J are TRBV12-3 or TRBV12-4 and TRBJ1-5; D possibly corresponds to TRBD1 (6 bases). Trimming removed 5 bases at V and 6 bases at J, with 11 bases between. The CDR3 loop spans 13 amino acids. Written as DNA, the CDR3 is TGTGCCAGCAGTGGCAGGGGCGTTCAGCCCCAGCATTTT. Translated, it gives CASSGRGVQPQHF.

The chain couples TRBV9 to TRBJ2-7; D perhaps matches TRBD1 (5 bases). The V end lost 0 bases, the J end lost 7 bases, and 11 bases lay between the germline ends. Germline V gives CDR1 SGDLS, CDR2 YYNGEE. This CDR3 spans 13 amino acids. The CDR3 protein is CASSVVAGKEQYF. The CDR3 DNA is TGTGCCAGCAGCGTAGTGGCAGGGAAGGAGCAGTACTTC.

The chain is built from TRBV19 and TRBJ2-7, with 8 nucleotides matching TRBD1. J gave up 3 bases and V 5 bases, and 3 bases lay outside the gene matches. Looked up from germline, CDR1 is LNHDA and CDR2 is SQIVND (reference sequence). The CDR3 is made up of 13 amino acids. This chain's CDR3 is CASSVQGGYEQYF. For the CDR3, the DNA is TGTGCCAGTAGTGTACAGGGGGGCTACGAGCAGTACTTC. Drawing the rest from reference TRBV19 and TRBJ2-7, the complete variable domain is DGGITQSPKYLFRKEGQNVTLSCEQNLNHDAMYWYRQDPGQGLRLIYYSQIVNDFQKGDIAEGYSVSREKKESFPLTVTSAQKNPTAFYLCASSVQGGYEQYFGPGTRLTVT.